This T cell receptor (beta chain) is drawn from a study of regulatory T cells in long-lasting Graves disease listed by TCRdb under 2021. A note on the overall study: Persistent Graves' disease was defined as antithyroid drug treatment for over 5 years with persistently positive TSH receptor autoantibodies. Patients with persistent Graves' disease were compared with patients with newly diagnosed Graves' disease using TCR sequencing and RNA sequencing of peripheral blood. The study was conducted in China and was registered as a clinical trial. TCR sequencing covered some 13 persistent and about 20 newly diagnosed Graves' disease patients, 33 samples in total. Antithyroid drugs had been taken for 8.5 to 13 years on average by persistent Graves' disease patients in the clinical cohort. Paper-wide results and their limitations: A larger number of public clonotypes was shared among persistent patients (about 2,700) than among newly diagnosed patients (around 970). Only the TCR beta chain was sequenced and analyzed. Persistent Graves' disease patients showed lower TCR Shannon entropy and fewer highly expanded clones than newly diagnosed patients, suggesting clonal expansion. TRBV28, TRBJ1-2 and TRBJ2-5 were preferentially used in persistent disease, while TRBV20-1 and TRBJ2-1 were favored in newly diagnosed disease. As a limitation, the authors acknowledged that the small sample size may reduce accuracy. Only peripheral blood was studied, because thyroid tissue, the primary lesion, was inaccessible.

According to the germline V gene, CDR1 reads SGDLS and CDR2 reads YYNGEE. The CDR3 spans 14 residues, from the cysteine through the phenylalanine. Only the CDR3 DNA stays, 42 bases, in frame from base 1. Trimming removed 3 bases from V and 4 bases from J, leaving 13 bases between the germline ends. Points on this clonotype: The antigen this receptor binds is unknown. The sample holds no much larger clone one base away, and base qualities are not on file.

Explained via the paper, the time point label denotes: persistent/refractory GD, antithyroid drugs over 5 years with positive TRAb. RNA was extracted from PBMCs in TRIzol for both TCR sequencing and RNA sequencing. The diagnosis of Graves' disease was made according to American Thyroid Association guidelines. Patients were recruited from an endocrinology department in Xi'an, China. From each patient, around 9.3 milliliters of peripheral blood was collected into an EDTA anticoagulant tube. Ficoll Paque Plus density gradient separation was used to isolate PBMCs, and no further T cell sorting was done. RNA quality was checked with an Agilent 2100 Bioanalyzer and agarose gel, and concentration with a NanoDrop 2000. Library preparation used multiplex PCR. For sequencing, an Illumina HiSeq 4000 was employed. TCR beta libraries were built with iRepertoire HTBI primers and Arm-PCR amplification of CDR3 regions. Gel purification was performed on PCR products prior to sequencing. The authors' pipeline ran thus. Across samples, approximately 68 TRBV and 13 to 15 TRBJ segments were identified and used for gene usage analysis of CDR3 amino acid clonotypes. COPE and FqMerger were used to merge filtered high-quality paired reads into contigs. BLAST was used to align contigs to IMGT TRBV, TRBD and TRBJ reference genes, and CDR3 was defined according to IMGT. Clonotypes above 0.1% frequency were classified as highly expanded clones. Shannon entropy served as the measure of repertoire diversity, while the Gini coefficient captured V-J evenness. Public clonotypes were defined as clonotypes shared by more than one individual. Starting from the raw public reads, TCRdb applied fastp trimming at Q25, assembled clones with MiXCR and retained in-frame beta chains. Rows matching on CDR3 protein sequence are summarized as one entry with the most common DNA and genes. These V and J calls rely on TCRdb rather than the paper's analysis. The sample contains 500,000 to 700,000 distinct CDR3 sequences, approximately 31% of them found a single time. The ten largest make up about two fifths of the sample.

This sample comprised peripheral blood mononuclear cells (PBMCs), obtained when the disease was refractory, from a patient treated with antithyroid drugs. The rearrangement joined TRBV9 to TRBJ1-1; the D gene is not confidently resolved. The receptor was derived from a female donor with Graves disease. The bases are TGTGCCAGCAGCGGAGGGATCCAGAGCACTGAAGCTTTCTTT. Its amino acids are CASSGGIQSTEAFF.